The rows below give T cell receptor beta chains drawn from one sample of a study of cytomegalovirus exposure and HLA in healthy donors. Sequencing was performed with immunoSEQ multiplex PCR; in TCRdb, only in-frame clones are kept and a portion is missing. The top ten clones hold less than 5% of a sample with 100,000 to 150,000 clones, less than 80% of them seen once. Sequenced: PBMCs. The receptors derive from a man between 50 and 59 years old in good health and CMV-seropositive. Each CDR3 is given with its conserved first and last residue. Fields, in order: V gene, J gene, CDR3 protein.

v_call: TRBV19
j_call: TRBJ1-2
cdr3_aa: CATQRTGVYGYTF

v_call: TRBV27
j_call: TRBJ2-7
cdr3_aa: CASTKLDRGVPYEQYF

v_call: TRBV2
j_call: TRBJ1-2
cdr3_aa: CASSREDDYGYTF

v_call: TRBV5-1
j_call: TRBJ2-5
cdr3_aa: CASSSKETQYF

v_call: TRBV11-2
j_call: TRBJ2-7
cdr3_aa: CASSFGTGLYF

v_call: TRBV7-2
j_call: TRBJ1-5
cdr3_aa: CASSTPGDRNQPQHF

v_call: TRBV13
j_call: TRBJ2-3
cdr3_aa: CASSRTSGVPDTQYF

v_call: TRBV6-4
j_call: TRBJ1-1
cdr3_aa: CASSVAENTEAFF

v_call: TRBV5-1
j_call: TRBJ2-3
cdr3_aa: CASSRDRDTQYF

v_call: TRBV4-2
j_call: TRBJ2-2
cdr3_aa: CASSQPDRGPMVSGELFF

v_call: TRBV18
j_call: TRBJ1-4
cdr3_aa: CASSAQGAPNEKLFF

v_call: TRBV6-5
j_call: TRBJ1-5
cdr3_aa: CASSSGTGANQPQHF

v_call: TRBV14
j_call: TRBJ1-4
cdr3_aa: CASSARQGRNEKLFF

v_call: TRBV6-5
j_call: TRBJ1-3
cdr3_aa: CASSAGAGNTIYF

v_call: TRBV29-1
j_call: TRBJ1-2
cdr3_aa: CSVGQGQGGYGYTF

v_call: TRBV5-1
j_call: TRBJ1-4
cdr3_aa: CASSLETATNEKLFF